The 26 T cell receptor beta chains listed next were all sequenced from one sample in a study of T cells in Graves' hyperthyroidism and ophthalmopathy. Amplification yielded TCR beta CDR3 regions, with RNA transcripts as the source. An initial round of RT-PCR targeting the TCR CDR3 relied on the HTBI primer set. TCRdb analysed the multiplex PCR reads with MiXCR anew, one entry per CDR3 protein. The table lists approximately 520,000 distinct CDR3 sequences, around 22% of them singletons. Sequenced: blood. Source of these receptors: a young woman with Graves' ophthalmopathy.

This clonotype has a count of ten or more. The chain is built from TRBV19 and TRBJ1-1; tentatively, D is TRBD1 (5 bases). With 5 bases removed from V and 7 bases from J, the gap between germline ends came to 11 bases. The CDR3 is 12 residues long. CDR1 is LNHDA, CDR2 SQIVND, per germline (reference sequence). In nucleotides, the CDR3 is TGTGCCAGTAGTCCCCAGGGAGGTGAAGCTTTCTTT. It yields the protein CASSPQGGEAFF.

This clonotype was detected many times. The V call is TRBV5-6, the J call TRBJ1-3; tentative D call: TRBD1 (6 bases). V lost 3 bases, J lost 1 base, and 8 bases lay in between. CDR3 size: 14 residues. Per germline, CDR1 SGHDT and CDR2 YYEEEE. The CDR3 region has the DNA TGTGCCAGCAGCTGGAGGGGGTCTGGAAACACCATATATTTT. Protein sequence: CASSWRGSGNTIYF.

V gene TRBV18 combines with J gene TRBJ2-2; D possibly corresponds to TRBD2 (6 bases). V was pared by 2 bases and J by 1 base, with 11 bases between. The CDR3 is 16 residues long. Germline V gene lookup returns CDR1 KGHSH and CDR2 LQKENI. Here the CDR3 DNA reads TGTGCCAGCTCACCAGGCGGGACGGGGAACACCGGGGAGCTGTTTTTT. Translated: CASSPGGTGNTGELFF. Drawing the rest from reference TRBV18 and TRBJ2-2, the complete variable domain is NAGVMQNPRHLVRRRGQEARLRCSPMKGHSHVYWYRQLPEEGLKFMVYLQKENIIDESGMPKERFSAEFPKEGPSILRIQQVVRGDSAAYFCASSPGGTGNTGELFFGEGSRLTVL.

Only a few counts were recorded for this clonotype. A much bigger clone sits one base away, suggesting this may be a read error. The chain carries TRBV6-2 or TRBV6-3 and TRBJ1-2; D gene ambiguous. Trimming took 5 bases from V and 4 from J, leaving 8 bases between them. The CDR3 contains 12 residues. Germline V gene sequence: CDR1 MNHEY, CDR2 SVGEGT. CDR3 amino acids: CASSRAAYGYTF. The CDR3 nucleotides read TGTGCCAGCAGTAGGGCAGCCTATGGCTACACCTTC.

The V gene is TRBV14, the J gene TRBJ1-5, with 7 nucleotides matching TRBD1. This CDR3 comprises 14 residues. V lost 4 bases to trimming and J lost 4 bases; unmatched junction nucleotides: 4. The germline gives CDR1 SGHDN, CDR2 FVKESK. The CDR3 DNA reads as TGTGCCAGCAGCCCCAGGGGGGTTAATCAGCCCCAGCATTTT. Its translation is CASSPRGVNQPQHF. Drawing the rest from reference TRBV14 and TRBJ1-5, the complete variable domain is EAGVTQFPSHSVIEKGQTVTLRCDPISGHDNLYWYRRVMGKEIKFLLHFVKESKQDESGMPNNRFLAERTGGTYSTLKVQPAELEDSGVYFCASSPRGVNQPQHFGDGTRLSIL.

This CDR3 is CASRISMNTEAFF. CDR3 DNA: TGTGCCAGCAGGATCAGTATGAACACTGAAGCTTTCTTT. This chain links TRBV6-1 with TRBJ1-1; D unresolved. The V end was cut by 6 bases, the J end by 0 bases, with 8 bases between. Germline CDR1 reads MNHNS; CDR2 reads SASEGT. The CDR3 contains 13 residues.

This clonotype was recorded at least ten times. CDR3 sequence reads: CAWGRVHGYTF. The CDR3 coding sequence is TGTGCCTGGGGCAGGGTCCATGGCTACACCTTC. The chain combines TRBV30 with TRBJ1-2; D may be TRBD1 (5 bases). This CDR3 has 11 residues. Germline V gene sequence: CDR1 GTSNPN, CDR2 SVGIG (reference sequence). The V end lost 5 bases, the J end lost 6 bases, and 10 bases lay between the germline ends.

The DNA of the CDR3 is TGCAGCGCCGGGAGGGGGAGGACGTCTGAAGCTTTCTTT. It encodes CSAGRGRTSEAFF. The chain uses TRBV29-1 and TRBJ1-1, with a weak D call TRBD1 (6 bases). Germline CDR1 and CDR2: SQVTM and ANQGSEA. V lost 7 bases, J lost 6 bases, and 18 bases lay in between. The CDR3 spans 13 residues.

The sample holds a few counts of this clonotype. J is TRBJ2-2 and V is TRBV7-9, with 10 bases fitting TRBD2. The J segment lost 6 bases and the V segment lost 5 bases, leaving 6 bases of the junction unmatched. Looked up from germline, CDR1 is SEHNR and CDR2 is FQNEAQ (reference sequence). CDR3 length equals 15 residues. As DNA, the CDR3 is TGTGCCAGCAGCGCAACTAGCGGGGCAGCCGGGGAGCTGTTTTTT. It yields the protein CASSATSGAAGELFF.

This clonotype was counted at least ten times. V usage is TRBV10-3 and J usage is TRBJ1-1; 7 nucleotides align to TRBD1. The V gene end was trimmed by 6 bases and the J gene end by 3 bases; junction bases not matched to a gene: 10. The CDR3 has 15 residues. Per the germline V gene, CDR1 is ENHRY and CDR2 is SYGVKD. Here the CDR3 DNA reads TGTGCCATCAGGGTAGACAGGGACGGTGACACTGAAGCTTTCTTT. Protein sequence: CAIRVDRDGDTEAFF.

The sample holds a few counts of this clonotype. At one end, the junction sequence differs from germline, possibly due to a read error. The chain couples TRBV12-3 or TRBV12-4 to TRBJ2-4; the D gene could be TRBD1 or TRBD2 (6 bases each). CDR3 length: 13 residues. CDR3 region: CASSWGAKNIKYF. As DNA, the CDR3 is TGTGCCAGCAGCTGGGGGGCCAAAAACATTAAGTACTTC.

The chain recombines TRBV6-1 with TRBJ1-5; D is unclear. Germline CDR1 MNHNS, CDR2 SASEGT. This CDR3 has 15 residues. V was cut by 5 bases and J by 0 bases, with 11 bases left in between. This CDR3 is CASSRGPFSNQPQHF. CDR3 in DNA: TGTGCCAGCAGTCGTGGACCGTTTAGCAATCAGCCCCAGCATTTT.

This clonotype was detected only a few times. The V gene is TRBV6-1, the J gene TRBJ1-1, with a weak D call TRBD1 (5 bases). The V end lost 6 bases, the J end lost 2 bases, and 13 bases lay between the germline ends. The germline CDR1 and CDR2 sequences are MNHNS and SASEGT. This CDR3 contains 14 residues. CDR3 sequence reads: CASRHRFLNTEAFF. The DNA for the CDR3 is TGTGCCAGCAGACACAGGTTCCTTAACACTGAAGCTTTCTTT.

In DNA, the CDR3 is TGTGCCAGCAGCCGGCTCGAAGAGACCCAGTACTTC. Translating gives CASSRLEETQYF. The V and J genes are TRBV12-3 or TRBV12-4 and TRBJ2-5; no reliable D call. The CDR3 is made up of 12 amino acids. V lost 6 bases to trimming and J lost 3 bases, with 8 bases between them.

A note on this clonotype: This may be a read error: a much more frequent sequence differs by one nucleotide. Here the CDR3 omits its conserved ending phenylalanine or tryptophan, so a read error is the likely source. The rearrangement uses TRBV6-1 and TRBJ2-3, with 8 bases matching TRBD1. The CDR3 spans 14 residues. V trimming: 3 bases; J trimming: 2 bases; junction bases outside the gene matches: 1. The germline CDR1 and CDR2 sequences are MNHNS and SASEGT. The CDR3 protein is CASSEDRDTDTQYC. The CDR3 nucleotides read TGTGCCAGCAGTGAGGACAGGGACACAGATACGCAGTATTGT.

This clonotype was observed many times. The J gene is TRBJ1-5, the V gene TRBV6-2 or TRBV6-3, with D possibly TRBD1 on 6 matching bases. Trimming left V 2 bases short and J 1 base short, with 9 bases between. The germline V gene encodes CDR1 MNHEY and CDR2 SVGEGT. This CDR3 contains 15 residues. The DNA for the CDR3 is TGTGCCAGCAGTTACCAAGGGGGAAGCAATCAGCCCCAGCATTTT. Translated: CASSYQGGSNQPQHF.

Regarding this clonotype: Lacking the conserved final phenylalanine or tryptophan, this CDR3 likely reflects a read error. The chain is built from TRBV2 and TRBJ1-5; TRBD1 might be the D (5 bases). From germline, CDR1 is SNHLY and CDR2 FYNNEI. The CDR3 spans 13 residues. In nucleotides, the CDR3 is TGTGTCAGCACCCCTGACAGTAATCAGCCCCAGCATTTG. Amino acid sequence: CVSTPDSNQPQHL.

This clonotype has ten or more counts. The chain carries TRBV5-1 and TRBJ1-1, with D possibly TRBD1 on 5 matching bases. Germline CDR1 is SGHRS and CDR2 is YFSETQ. The CDR3 contains 14 residues. The ends were cut back, 4 bases at V and 7 bases at J, with 17 bases in the middle. The CDR3, as DNA: TGCGCCAGCAGCCCCCCTAATAGACAGTTTGAAGCTTTCTTT. Translation gives CASSPPNRQFEAFF.

The rearrangement links TRBV7-9 to TRBJ2-7, with 7 positions matching TRBD1. The CDR3 has 15 residues. V lost 5 bases, J lost 1 base, and 8 bases stayed unmatched. The germline V gene encodes CDR1 SEHNR and CDR2 FQNEAQ (reference sequence). Here the CDR3 reads CASSPIEGASYEQYF. In DNA form, the CDR3 reads TGTGCCAGCAGCCCCATTGAGGGGGCTTCCTACGAGCAGTACTTC.

The table lists this clonotype with many counts. The genes are TRBV27 and TRBJ1-1; 9 bases fit TRBD1. The CDR3 consists of 15 residues. Trimming took 3 bases from V and 6 from J; bases not matched to a gene: 8. Germline V gives CDR1 MNHEY, CDR2 SMNVEV (reference sequence). The CDR3 DNA is TGTGCCAGCAGTTTGGGACAGGGCACCGGGGCTGAAGCTTTCTTT. As protein: CASSLGQGTGAEAFF.

This clonotype was detected ten times or more. J is TRBJ2-5 and V is TRBV11-2, with D possibly being TRBD2 (6 bases). CDR3 length: 16 residues. The V and J ends lost 2 bases and 1 base respectively, with 14 bases between them. The V gene's germline CDR1 is SGHAT and CDR2 FQNNGV. CDR3 nucleotides: TGTGCCAGCAGCTTACTGGGACTTACCGCCCAAGAGACCCAGTACTTC. This translates into CASSLLGLTAQETQYF.

This clonotype occurred many times. V is TRBV27 and J is TRBJ2-7, with 8 nucleotides matching TRBD2. Germline trimming cut 11 bases from V and 3 bases from J; bases unmatched to any gene: 12. Germline CDR1 is MNHEY and CDR2 is SMNVEV (reference sequence). The CDR3 consists of 14 residues. The CDR3 region has the DNA TGTGCCGGCATGGGAACTAGCGGACACTACGAGCAGTACTTC. It specifies CAGMGTSGHYEQYF.

This clonotype came up many times. The chain links TRBV6-1 to TRBJ1-1; possible D gene TRBD1, 5 bases. Per the germline V gene, CDR1 is MNHNS and CDR2 is SASEGT. The CDR3 consists of 13 residues. Between the trimmed V and J ends, which lost 6 bases and 3 bases, there was a span of 11 bases. The CDR3: CASSQGSDTEAFF. CDR3 coding DNA: TGTGCCAGCAGCCAGGGTAGCGACACTGAAGCTTTCTTT.

In this sample, this clonotype turned up many times. The V gene is TRBV30, the J gene TRBJ2-5, with 12 nucleotides matching TRBD2. This CDR3 is 15 amino acids long. Trimming removed 3 bases from V and 3 bases from J; junction bases left unmatched: 5. The germline gives CDR1 GTSNPN, CDR2 SVGIG (reference sequence). The CDR3 DNA sequence: TGTGCCTGGAGAGGTGCTAGCGGGGGGGAAGAGACCCAGTACTTC. Translating gives CAWRGASGGEETQYF.

This clonotype has a count of ten or more. The chain is built from TRBV30 and TRBJ2-5, with D tentatively TRBD1 (5 bases). The CDR3 spans 14 residues. Germline V gene sequence: CDR1 GTSNPN, CDR2 SVGIG (reference sequence). The V gene lost 5 bases and the J gene lost 2 bases, with 15 bases spanning the gap. The CDR3 DNA follows: TGTGCCTGGGCGCAGGGAAGGGGACAAGAGACCCAGTACTTC. It encodes CAWAQGRGQETQYF.

This clonotype was observed a few times. The V gene is TRBV11-1, the J gene TRBJ2-2; D may be TRBD1 (6 bases). Trimming left V 5 bases short and J 1 base short, with 14 bases between. CDR3 length: 16 amino acids. In germline, CDR1 is SGHAT, CDR2 FQDESV (reference sequence). As DNA, the CDR3 is TGTGCCAGCAGCCCCCCAACAGGGCAGAACACCGGGGAGCTGTTTTTT. Translating it yields CASSPPTGQNTGELFF.